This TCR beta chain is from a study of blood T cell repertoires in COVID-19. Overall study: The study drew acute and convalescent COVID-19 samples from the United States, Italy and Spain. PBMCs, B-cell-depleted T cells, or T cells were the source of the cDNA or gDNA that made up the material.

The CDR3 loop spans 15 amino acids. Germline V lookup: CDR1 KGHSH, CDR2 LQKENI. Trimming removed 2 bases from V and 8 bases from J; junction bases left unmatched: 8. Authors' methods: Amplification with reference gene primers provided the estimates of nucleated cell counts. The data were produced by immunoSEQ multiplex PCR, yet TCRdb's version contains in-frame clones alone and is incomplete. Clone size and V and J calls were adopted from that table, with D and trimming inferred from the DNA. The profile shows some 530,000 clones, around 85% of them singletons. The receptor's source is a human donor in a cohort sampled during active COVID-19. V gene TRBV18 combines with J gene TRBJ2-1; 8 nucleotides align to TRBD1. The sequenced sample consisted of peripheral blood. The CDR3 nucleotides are TGTGCCAGCTCACCAAGGACAGGGACGTCCGATGAGCAGTTCTTC. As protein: CASSPRTGTSDEQFF.